The T cell receptor beta chain under discussion was sequenced for a study of identical twins. This clonotype came up a few times. Its antigen is undetermined. Study-level results: Researchers reported excess low generation probability among twin-shared out-of-frame alpha sequences.

Trimming stripped 3 bases from V and 4 bases from J, with 12 bases between. The CDR3 is 14 residues long. Germline V gene sequence: CDR1 DFQATT, CDR2 SNEGSKA (reference sequence). Using its own MiXCR run on the 5' RACE reads, TCRdb lists one record per CDR3 protein. The sample has 1.5 million to 2 million distinct CDR3 sequences, more than 30% seen once. The chain uses TRBV20-1 and TRBJ2-2, with a weak D call TRBD1 (6 bases). The clonotype originates from a newborn girl in good health. Sequenced input: cord blood. The CDR3 region is CSASRDNPTGELFF. CDR3 coding DNA: TGCAGTGCTAGCCGGGACAACCCCACCGGGGAGCTGTTTTTT.